This is a list of T cell receptor beta chains from one sample in a study of Tregs in tolerant kidney transplant recipients. Sequenced by immunoSEQ multiplex PCR; TCRdb stores in-frame clones only, minus some. The sample contains approximately 8,700 clones, approximately 46% of which appear only once. The antigens these receptors bind are not known. The material sequenced was CD4+ T cells from blood cultured with allogeneic cells. The source is a human donor in good health. The CDR3 runs from the conserved cysteine through the conserved F or W. Size is omitted from some rows. Given values are once, few, many or a class for expanded clones.

j_gene | v_gene | abundance | CDR3aa
TRBJ1-5 | TRBV30 | medium-sized | CAWSGGTGWGPQHF
TRBJ1-2 | TRBV4-2 | NA | CASSQDPGANYGYTF
TRBJ1-2 | TRBV29-1 | few | CSVEDTARANYGYTF
TRBJ1-1 | TRBV9 | few | CASSRDPNTEAFF
TRBJ2-2 | TRBV6-5 | NA | CASSYGGINTGELFF
TRBJ2-5 | TRBV6-5 | medium-sized | CASSYRRGLQETQYF
TRBJ2-4 | TRBV5-5 | NA | CASSLGGGQVQYF
TRBJ1-3 | TRBV15 | NA | CATSRGPGNTIYF
TRBJ1-5 | TRBV15 | few | CATSRGGANQPQHF
TRBJ2-7 | TRBV29-1 | NA | CSVSRAGVNSYEQYF
TRBJ2-3 | TRBV6-6 | NA | CASRRSGREHF
TRBJ1-2 | TRBV7-6 | NA | CASRPGGVGYGYTF
TRBJ1-6 | TRBV30 | many | CAWSARVGSPLHF
TRBJ2-2 | TRBV5-1 | medium-sized | CASSLKLAGVGNTGELFF
TRBJ2-1 | TRBV6-5 | NA | CASGKGLVIFNEQFF
TRBJ2-1 | TRBV7-3 | few | CASSSSRLAGGNEQFF
TRBJ2-7 | TRBV4-2 | medium-sized | CASSQESTSGSYVQYF
TRBJ2-7 | TRBV5-8 | NA | CASSLTLTAYEQYF
TRBJ2-1 | TRBV2 | NA | CASSDMRNEQFF
TRBJ2-3 | TRBV4-2 | NA | CASSQDSTSGGAPDTQYF
TRBJ2-3 | TRBV6-5 | NA | CASSGRDRRMDTQYF
TRBJ1-1 | TRBV7-2 | NA | CASSQDPGTEAFF
TRBJ1-2 | TRBV5-8 | NA | CASSRDLSYGYTF
TRBJ1-4 | TRBV2 | large | CASSATGREKLFF
TRBJ2-7 | TRBV11-2 | NA | CASSPSTSGVPSYEQYF
TRBJ1-2 | TRBV4-2 | NA | CASSQDIPNPGVIYYGYTF